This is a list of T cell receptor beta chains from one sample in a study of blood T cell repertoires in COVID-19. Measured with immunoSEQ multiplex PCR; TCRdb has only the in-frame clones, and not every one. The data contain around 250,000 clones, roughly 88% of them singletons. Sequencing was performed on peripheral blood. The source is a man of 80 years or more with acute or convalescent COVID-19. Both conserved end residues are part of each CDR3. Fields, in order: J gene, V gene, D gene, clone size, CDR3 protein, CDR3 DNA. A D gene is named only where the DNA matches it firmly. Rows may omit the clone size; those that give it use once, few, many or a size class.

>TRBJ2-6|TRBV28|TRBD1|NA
CASSSTGPTSGANVLTF
TGTGCCAGCAGTTCGACAGGGCCCACCTCTGGGGCCAACGTCCTGACTTTC
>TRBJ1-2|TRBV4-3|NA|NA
CASSQGRTAVGYGYTF
TGCGCCAGCAGCCAAGGAAGGACAGCCGTTGGCTATGGCTACACCTTC
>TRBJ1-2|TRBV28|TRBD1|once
CASSGTGVGNYGYTF
TGTGCCAGCAGTGGGACAGGGGTTGGGAACTATGGCTACACCTTC
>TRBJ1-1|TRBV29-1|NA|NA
CSVVWGIDTEAFF
TGCAGCGTTGTTTGGGGCATTGACACTGAAGCTTTCTTT
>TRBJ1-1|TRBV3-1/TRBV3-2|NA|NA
CASSQDPYLNTEAFF
TGTGCCAGCAGCCAAGATCCCTACCTGAACACTGAAGCTTTCTTT
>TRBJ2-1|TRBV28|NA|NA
CASSIPTRRTYNEQFF
TGTGCCAGCAGTATTCCGACGCGGAGAACCTACAATGAGCAGTTCTTC
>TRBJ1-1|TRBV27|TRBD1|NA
CASSPSTGGNTEAFF
TGTGCCAGCAGTCCGTCGACAGGGGGCAACACTGAAGCTTTCTTT
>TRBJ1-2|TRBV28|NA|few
CASSLVSWFYGYTF
TGTGCCAGCAGTTTGGTTAGTTGGTTCTATGGCTACACCTTC
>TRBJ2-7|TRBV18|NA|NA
CASSPPSSLRQYF
TGTGCCAGCTCACCACCCAGTTCCCTCCGGCAGTACTTC
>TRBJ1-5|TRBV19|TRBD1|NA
CASSRQGPLMSNQPQHF
TGTGCCAGTAGTCGACAGGGCCCCCTCATGAGCAATCAGCCCCAGCATTTT
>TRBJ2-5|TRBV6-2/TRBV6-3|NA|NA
CASIPTNTETQYF
TGTGCCAGCATCCCAACTAACACGGAGACCCAGTACTTC
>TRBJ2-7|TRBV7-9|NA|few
CASSSRGLYEQYF
TGTGCCAGCAGCTCCAGGGGTTTATACGAGCAGTACTTC
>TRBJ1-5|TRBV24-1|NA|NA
CATSDWQGNQPQHF
TGTGCCACCAGTGATTGGCAGGGGAATCAGCCCCAGCATTTT
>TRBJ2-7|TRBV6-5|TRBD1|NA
CASRPSGTASYEQYF
TGTGCCAGCAGGCCCTCCGGGACAGCTTCCTACGAGCAGTACTTC
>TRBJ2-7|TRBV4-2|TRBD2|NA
CASSQDRGGSSYEQYF
TGTGCCAGCAGCCAAGATAGGGGCGGGAGCTCCTACGAGCAGTACTTC
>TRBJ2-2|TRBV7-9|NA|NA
CASSLPGGLNTGELFF
TGTGCCAGCAGCTTACCCGGCGGGTTGAACACCGGGGAGCTGTTTTTT
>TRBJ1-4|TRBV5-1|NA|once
CASSPAANEKLFF
TGCGCCAGCAGCCCGGCGGCCAATGAAAAACTGTTTTTT
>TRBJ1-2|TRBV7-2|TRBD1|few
CASSPRQGDGYTF
TGTGCCAGCAGTCCCCGGCAGGGGGATGGCTACACCTTC
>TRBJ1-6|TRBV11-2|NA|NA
CASSLTTGTGSYNSPLHF
TGTGCCAGCAGCTTGACTACTGGAACGGGTTCCTATAATTCACCCCTCCACTTT
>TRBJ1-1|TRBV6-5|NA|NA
CASSYLGDTEAFF
TGTGCCAGCAGTTACCTAGGGGATACTGAAGCTTTCTTT
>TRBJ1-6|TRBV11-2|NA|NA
CASSQTANNSPLHF
TGTGCCAGCAGCCAGACAGCCAATAATTCACCCCTCCACTTT
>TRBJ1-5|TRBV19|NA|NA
CASSYPGVNQPQHF
TGTGCCAGTAGTTACCCGGGAGTCAATCAGCCCCAGCATTTT
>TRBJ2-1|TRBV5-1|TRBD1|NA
CASSSSGQAYNEQFF
TGCGCCAGCAGCTCCTCGGGACAGGCCTACAATGAGCAGTTCTTC
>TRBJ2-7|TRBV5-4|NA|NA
CASSFGTKYEQYF
TGTGCCAGCAGCTTCGGGACAAAATACGAGCAGTACTTC
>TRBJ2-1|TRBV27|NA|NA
CASSFRGSYNEQFF
TGTGCCAGCAGTTTCCGGGGGTCCTACAATGAGCAGTTCTTC
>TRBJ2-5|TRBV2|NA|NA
CASRGQNGETQYF
TGTGCCTCCCGAGGACAAAATGGCGAGACCCAGTACTTC
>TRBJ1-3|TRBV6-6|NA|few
CASSYSGGNSGNTIYF
TGTGCCAGCAGTTACTCCGGCGGAAACTCTGGAAACACCATATATTTT
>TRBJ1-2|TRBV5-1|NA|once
CASSLSRTEPSNYGYTF
TGCGCCAGCAGCTTGAGTAGGACTGAGCCCTCCAACTATGGCTACACCTTC
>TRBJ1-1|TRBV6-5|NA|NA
CASSPSTQGWTEAFF
TGTGCCAGCAGTCCTTCAACTCAGGGGTGGACTGAAGCTTTCTTT
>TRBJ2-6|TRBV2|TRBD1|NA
CASSQDRAGANVLTF
TGTGCCAGCAGCCAAGACAGGGCTGGGGCCAACGTCCTGACTTTC
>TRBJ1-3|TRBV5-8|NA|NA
CASSPQARSGNTIYF
TGTGCCAGCAGCCCTCAGGCTCGCTCTGGAAACACCATATATTTT
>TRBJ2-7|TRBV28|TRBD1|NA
CASSDRGRGSSYEQYF
TGTGCCAGCAGCGACAGGGGGCGGGGGAGCTCCTACGAGCAGTACTTC
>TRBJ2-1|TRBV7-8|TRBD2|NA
CASRLSGAGNEQFF
TGTGCCAGCAGACTTAGCGGGGCTGGGAATGAGCAGTTCTTC
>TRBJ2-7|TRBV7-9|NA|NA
CASSLGRVGYEQYF
TGTGCCAGCAGCTTGGGCAGGGTGGGCTACGAGCAGTACTTC
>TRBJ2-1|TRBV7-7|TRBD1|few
CASSEGQGSAEQFF
TGTGCTAGCAGCGAGGGACAGGGGAGCGCTGAGCAGTTCTTC
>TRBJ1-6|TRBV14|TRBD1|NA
CASSRNRGPNSPLHF
TGTGCCAGCAGCCGCAACAGGGGGCCGAATTCACCCCTCCACTTT
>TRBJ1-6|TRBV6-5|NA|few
CASSSRGGENSPLHF
TGTGCCAGCAGTTCTCGAGGGGGGGAGAATTCACCCCTCCACTTT
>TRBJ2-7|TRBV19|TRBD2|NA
CASSMRTSGSGSYEQYF
TGTGCCAGTAGTATGAGGACTAGCGGGAGTGGATCCTACGAGCAGTACTTC
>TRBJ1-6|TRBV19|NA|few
CASSTAQGGNSPLHF
TGTGCCAGTAGTACCGCGCAAGGAGGGAATTCACCCCTCCACTTT
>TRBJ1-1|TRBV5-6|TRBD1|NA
CASSLDRGLFLAEAFF
TGTGCCAGCAGCCTCGACAGGGGGCTTTTTTTGGCCGAAGCTTTCTTT
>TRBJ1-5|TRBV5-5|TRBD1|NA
CASSLQGAVGQPQHF
TGTGCCAGCAGCTTGCAGGGGGCGGTAGGTCAGCCCCAGCATTTT
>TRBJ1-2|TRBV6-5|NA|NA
CASTSRVGSGYTF
TGTGCCAGCACCTCCAGGGTTGGCTCTGGCTACACCTTC
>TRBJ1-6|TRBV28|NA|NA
CASSPGVYNSPLHF
TGTGCCAGCAGCCCCGGGGTCTATAATTCACCCCTCCACTTT
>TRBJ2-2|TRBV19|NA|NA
CASSLGLTGELFF
TGTGCCAGTAGTCTAGGACTTACCGGGGAGCTGTTTTTT
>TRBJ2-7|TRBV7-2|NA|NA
CASSFEGVYEQYF
TGTGCCAGCAGCTTTGAGGGGGTCTACGAGCAGTACTTC
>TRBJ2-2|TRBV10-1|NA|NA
CASSPTTGELFF
TGCGCCAGTTCCCCTACCACCGGGGAGCTGTTTTTT
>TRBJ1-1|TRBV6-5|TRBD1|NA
CASSSSLGQRAFF
TGTGCCAGCAGCTCAAGCTTGGGACAGAGAGCTTTCTTT
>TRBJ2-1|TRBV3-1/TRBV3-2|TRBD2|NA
CASSHRSGSGYNEQFF
TGTGCCAGCAGCCACCGTAGCGGGAGCGGCTACAATGAGCAGTTCTTC
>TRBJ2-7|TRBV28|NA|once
CASGRQVYEQYF
TGTGCCAGCGGCAGACAGGTCTACGAGCAGTACTTC
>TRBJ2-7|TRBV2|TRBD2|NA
CASSVQRGVYEQYF
TGTGCCAGCAGTGTACAGCGGGGCGTTTACGAGCAGTACTTC
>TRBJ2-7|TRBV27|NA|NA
CASSLRQTATGLSYEQYF
TGTGCCAGCAGTTTACGCCAGACCGCAACAGGGCTTTCCTACGAGCAGTACTTC
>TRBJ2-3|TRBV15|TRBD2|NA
CATSPRTSPSTDTQYF
TGTGCCACCAGCCCTCGGACTAGCCCCTCTACAGATACGCAGTATTTT
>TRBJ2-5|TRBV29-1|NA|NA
CSVEVATQETQYF
TGCAGCGTTGAAGTAGCGACTCAAGAGACCCAGTACTTC
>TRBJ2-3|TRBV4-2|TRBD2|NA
CASSQETSYPPDTQYF
TGTGCCAGCAGCCAAGAGACTAGCTACCCGCCAGATACGCAGTATTTT
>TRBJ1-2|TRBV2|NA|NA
CASRGARTALSGYTF
TGTGCCAGCAGGGGAGCGAGGACGGCTTTGAGTGGCTACACCTTC
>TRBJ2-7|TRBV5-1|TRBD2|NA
CASSAGGGSSYEQYF
TGCGCCAGCAGCGCGGGGGGCGGGAGCTCCTACGAGCAGTACTTC